This T cell receptor (beta chain) is drawn from a study of neoadjuvant anti-PD-1 for oral cavity cancer. Here immunoSEQ multiplex PCR was the method, and the copy in TCRdb shows in-frame clones only, minus some. The sample lists about 39,000 clones; roughly 77% were seen once. Germline CDR1 is SGHVT and CDR2 is SQSDAQ. The CDR3 sequence is 16 residues long. V was pared by 6 bases and J by 5 bases, with 22 bases between. Time point meaning: after neoadjuvant nivolumab, at surgical resection. This sequence originates from a person aged 40 to 85 with oral cavity squamous cell carcinoma. The chain links TRBV7-4 to TRBJ1-2; perhaps TRBD1 as D (5 bases). The source was PBMCs, collected after nivolumab (anti-PD-1) treatment. The CDR3 region is CASRLAKQTAAYGYTF. CDR3 DNA: TGTGCCAGCAGACTCGCAAAGCAGACAGCGGCTTATGGCTACACCTTC.